Shown below are 24 T cell receptor beta chains from a single sample sequenced in a study of cytomegalovirus exposure and HLA in healthy donors. It was with 60 Vbeta and 13 Jbeta primers that the PCR ran. Clones were sequenced by immunoSEQ multiplex PCR, and TCRdb holds only the in-frame ones, with some missing. Counted here are 170,000 or so clones, about 80% occurring once; the ten biggest clones make up 3.5% to 4.5%. The sequencing input was PBMCs. The receptors were gathered from a woman aged 55-69 years in good health and CMV-seropositive.

The CDR3: CASSLEEGISPLHF. CDR3 DNA sequence: TGTGCCAGCAGCTTAGAGGAGGGGATATCACCCCTCCACTTT. V and J are TRBV7-9 and TRBJ1-6, with a tentative D call TRBD1 (5 bases). The length of the CDR3 is 14 residues. Germline CDR1 and CDR2: SEHNR and FQNEAQ (reference sequence). V gave up 1 base and J gave up 10 bases, with 11 bases separating them.

CDR3 sequence reads: CASSYRTGRETQYF. The CDR3 region has the DNA TGTGCCAGCAGTTACAGGACAGGGCGGGAGACCCAGTACTTC. The V and J genes are TRBV6-5 and TRBJ2-5, with 8 bases that match TRBD1. The ends lost 2 bases at V and 5 bases at J; junction bases unmatched: 4. Per germline, CDR1 MNHEY and CDR2 SVGAGI. The CDR3 spans 14 residues.

The genes are TRBV7-8 and TRBJ1-2; weak D call: TRBD1 (6 bases). There are 14 residues in the CDR3. V was pared by 4 bases and J by 7 bases, with 16 bases between. CDR1 SGHVS and CDR2 FQNEAQ come from the germline V gene. The CDR3, as DNA: TGTGCCAGCAGCTCAAAAACAGGGACGTTTGGCTACACCTTC. Protein: CASSSKTGTFGYTF.

The V gene is TRBV7-3, the J gene TRBJ2-3; D is uncertain. V lost 2 bases to trimming and J lost 2 bases, with 8 bases between them. CDR3 length equals 14 residues. The germline V gene encodes CDR1 SGHTA and CDR2 FQGTGA. CDR3 in DNA: TGTGCCAGCAGCTTAGAAGCTACCACAGATACGCAGTATTTT. This encodes CASSLEATTDTQYF. The full variable domain, in which reference TRBV7-3 and TRBJ2-3 provide the parts outside the CDR3, is GAGVSQTPSNKVTEKGKYVELRCDPISGHTALYWYRQSLGQGPEFLIYFQGTGAADDSGLPNDRFFAVRPEGSVSTLKIQRTERGDSAVYLCASSLEATTDTQYFGPGTRLTVL.

The genes are TRBV11-3 and TRBJ2-1; 9 positions match TRBD2. Germline CDR1 SGHNT, CDR2 YENEEA. With 0 bases clipped from V and 5 bases from J, the junction kept 2 bases outside the gene matches. The CDR3 contains 15 residues. The CDR3 here is CASSLDGTSHNEQFF. The CDR3 nucleotides are TGTGCCAGCAGCTTAGATGGGACTAGCCACAATGAGCAGTTCTTC.

The chain links TRBV7-2 to TRBJ2-2; no reliable D call. Trimming pared 4 bases from V and 7 bases from J, leaving 16 bases between. The length of the CDR3 is 15 residues. Germline CDR1 SGHTA, CDR2 FQGNSA. CDR3 DNA sequence: TGTGCCAGCAGCTCATCCAGATTTGCACGCGGGGAGCTGTTTTTT. The encoded protein is CASSSSRFARGELFF.

The chain recombines TRBV2 with TRBJ2-6; 12 bases fit TRBD1. CDR1 is SNHLY, CDR2 FYNNEI, per germline. The CDR3 spans 18 residues. V lost 6 bases to trimming and J lost 1 base; unmatched junction nucleotides: 7. The CDR3 nucleotides are TGTGCCAGCAGGGTTCCGGGACAGGGGGCATCTGGGGCCAACGTCCTGACTTTC. Its protein is CASRVPGQGASGANVLTF.

V gene TRBV5-4 combines with J gene TRBJ2-7; D may be TRBD1 (7 bases). Germline CDR1 is SGHNT and CDR2 is YYREEE (reference sequence). The CDR3 is 17 residues long. V was shortened by 9 bases and J by 1 base, with 26 bases between the two germline ends. As DNA, the CDR3 is TGTGCCACCGAGATGGGGATGAGACAGGGACTTTCCTACGAGCAGTACTTC. It translates to CATEMGMRQGLSYEQYF.

In this sample, this clone turned up once. The chain links TRBV28 to TRBJ2-7; D might be TRBD1 (5 bases). V lost 5 bases, J lost 3 bases, and 8 bases lay in between. The CDR3 totals 12 residues. Germline assignment: CDR1 MDHEN and CDR2 SYDVKM. The CDR3 DNA follows: TGTGCCAGCAGTATTCAGGGCTACGAGCAGTACTTC. It yields the protein CASSIQGYEQYF.

This clone has only one observation. This chain links TRBV15 with TRBJ1-5; weak D call: TRBD1 (5 bases). The V end was cut by 0 bases, the J end by 3 bases, with 9 bases between. Germline CDR1 LNHNV, CDR2 YYDKDF (reference sequence). This CDR3 region has 15 residues. Written as DNA, the CDR3 is TGTGCCACCAGCAGAGATAGGGGTTACAATCAGCCCCAGCATTTT. Translated, it gives CATSRDRGYNQPQHF.

V usage is TRBV7-2 and J usage is TRBJ1-5; 9 nucleotides agree with TRBD1. The CDR3 spans 15 residues. Trimming removed 1 base from V and 6 bases from J; junction bases left unmatched: 4. Germline V lookup: CDR1 SGHTA, CDR2 FQGNSA. The DNA of the CDR3 is TGTGCCAGCAGCTTAGGGGGGACAGGGAGTCAGCCCCAGCATTTT. It specifies CASSLGGTGSQPQHF.

The chain has TRBV28 and TRBJ2-5; 9 bases align to TRBD1. Germline assignment: CDR1 MDHEN and CDR2 SYDVKM. The CDR3 has 13 amino acids. V was pared by 8 bases and J by 2 bases, with 3 bases of the junction left unmatched. CDR3 residues: CASAGQGQETQYF. The CDR3, as DNA: TGTGCCAGCGCGGGACAGGGACAAGAGACCCAGTACTTC.

The chain is built from TRBV6-5 and TRBJ1-4, with D maybe TRBD1 (6 bases). The V and J ends lost 10 bases and 5 bases respectively, with 14 bases between them. The CDR3 length is 13 residues. Germline assignment: CDR1 MNHEY and CDR2 SVGAGI. CDR3 bases: TGTGCCACCCGTGAGGGGGGGAATGAAAAACTGTTTTTT. This gives the protein CATREGGNEKLFF.

V usage is TRBV5-1 and J usage is TRBJ1-1; a possible D gene is TRBD1 (5 bases). Germline CDR1 reads SGHRS; CDR2 reads YFSETQ. The length of the CDR3 is 15 residues. The ends were cut back, 0 bases at V and 5 bases at J, with 14 bases in the middle. The CDR3 DNA is TGCGCCAGCAGCTTGGGGCAATTCCGGGGGACTGAAGCTTTCTTT. Translated: CASSLGQFRGTEAFF. Full variable domain (remainder filled in from reference TRBV5-1 and TRBJ1-1): KAGVTQTPRYLIKTRGQQVTLSCSPISGHRSVSWYQQTPGQGLQFLFEYFSETQRNKGNFPGRFSGRQFSNSRSEMNVSTLELGDSALYLCASSLGQFRGTEAFFGQGTRLTVV.

This chain connects TRBV4-1 to TRBJ1-5, with D tentatively TRBD1 (5 bases). CDR3 length: 16 residues. CDR1 MGHRA and CDR2 YSYEKL come from the germline V gene. Trimming stripped 3 bases from V and 7 bases from J, with 19 bases between. The CDR3 DNA follows: TGCGCCAGCAGCCAGACAGACGGGTTAGAAGGCCAGCCCCAGCATTTT. Protein: CASSQTDGLEGQPQHF.

The chain employs TRBV7-2 and TRBJ1-1, with a weak D call TRBD1 (5 bases). The germline CDR1 and CDR2 sequences are SGHTA and FQGNSA. CDR3 length equals 14 residues. The ends were cut back, 2 bases at V and 10 bases at J, with 17 bases in the middle. Here the CDR3 DNA reads TGTGCCAGCAGCTTAACCCCAATGTGGGGGGGAGCTTTCTTT. Its translation: CASSLTPMWGGAFF.

The genes are TRBV6-6 and TRBJ2-7, with 7 bases lining up with TRBD1. J was trimmed by 7 bases and V by 5 bases; bases with no gene match: 11. The CDR3 sequence is 14 residues long. The germline V gene encodes CDR1 MNHNY and CDR2 SVGAGI (reference sequence). CDR3 coding DNA: TGTGCCAGCAGTCGATCGACAGGGTTGTTAGAGCAGTACTTC. This encodes CASSRSTGLLEQYF.

This chain joins TRBV10-3 and TRBJ1-3, with unresolved D. The CDR3 sequence is 16 residues long. CDR1 is ENHRY and CDR2 is SYGVKD in the germline V gene. The V and J ends lost 4 bases and 0 bases respectively, with 13 bases between them. The CDR3 loop reads CAISGEKTFSGNTIYF. The CDR3 DNA sequence: TGTGCCATCAGTGGCGAAAAGACATTCTCTGGAAACACCATATATTTT.

This clone was found once. The rearrangement links TRBV6-1 to TRBJ1-5, with 7 positions matching TRBD1. Germline-derived CDR1 and CDR2 are MNHNS and SASEGT. J was trimmed by 2 bases and V by 4 bases; bases with no gene match: 8. This CDR3 is 16 amino acids long. In nucleotides, the CDR3 is TGTGCCAGCAGTGTCGAGGTCGGACAGGGCAATCAGCCCCAGCATTTT. Protein sequence: CASSVEVGQGNQPQHF.

The chain recombines TRBV19 with TRBJ2-7; 8 bases fit TRBD1. CDR1 LNHDA and CDR2 SQIVND come from the germline V gene (reference sequence). After removal of 6 bases from V and 8 bases from J, the junction contained 12 bases not matched to a gene. This CDR3 is built from 14 residues. The CDR3 DNA reads TGTGCCAGTAGCGTACCCGGGACAGGAGTAAAGCAGTACTTC. It specifies CASSVPGTGVKQYF.

J is TRBJ1-1 and V is TRBV2, with 7 bases that match TRBD1. Germline CDR1 is SNHLY and CDR2 is FYNNEI. The CDR3 runs 12 residues. With V trimmed by 6 bases and J by 4 bases, 2 bases remained unmatched. The CDR3 bases are TGTGCCAGCAGCTACAGGGGCACTGAAGCTTTCTTT. Protein: CASSYRGTEAFF.

A single count supports this clone. This sequence joins TRBV7-9 and TRBJ1-4; D is perhaps TRBD1 (6 bases). Trimming cost V 1 base and J 8 bases, with 14 bases left between them. From germline, CDR1 is SEHNR and CDR2 FQNEAQ (reference sequence). There are 15 residues in the CDR3. In nucleotides, the CDR3 is TGTGCCAGCAGCTTAGGTTCGGGGGGCAACGAAAAACTGTTTTTT. It is translated as CASSLGSGGNEKLFF.

The chain uses TRBV7-9 and TRBJ2-2; D might be TRBD2 (6 bases). The germline V gene has CDR1 SEHNR and CDR2 FQNEAQ (reference sequence). V lost 5 bases and J lost 0, with 10 bases in between. The length of the CDR3 is 15 residues. In nucleotides, the CDR3 is TGTGCCAGCAGCGCGCGGGGCCCGAACACCGGGGAGCTGTTTTTT. It is translated as CASSARGPNTGELFF.

V gene TRBV19 combines with J gene TRBJ1-1, with 8 bases aligning to TRBD1. CDR1 and CDR2 (germline): LNHDA, SQIVND (reference sequence). The CDR3 is made up of 14 amino acids. V lost 3 bases, J lost 5 bases, and 5 bases stayed unmatched. The CDR3 sequence: CASSMAGGKTEAFF. CDR3 DNA: TGTGCCAGTAGTATGGCAGGGGGCAAAACTGAAGCTTTCTTT.